This T cell receptor beta chain was documented in a study of blood T cell repertoires in COVID-19. Looking at the study overall: The United States, Italy and Spain supplied acute and convalescent COVID-19 samples.

The data were produced by immunoSEQ multiplex PCR, yet TCRdb's version contains in-frame clones alone and is incomplete. Of over 300,000 clones in the sample, about 82% were seen once. Germline V gene sequence: CDR1 MNHNS, CDR2 SASEGT. Losses at the gene ends were 2 bases for V and 4 bases for J; bases not matched to a gene: 5. CDR3 length: 16 amino acids. The sequencing input was peripheral blood. This clonotype originated in a woman between 50 and 59 years old with acute or convalescent COVID-19. This rearrangement joins TRBV6-1 to TRBJ2-7, with 13 bases identical to TRBD2. The CDR3 sequence: CASSERTSGSWYEQYF. CDR3 bases: TGTGCCAGCAGTGAAAGGACTAGCGGGAGTTGGTACGAGCAGTACTTC.